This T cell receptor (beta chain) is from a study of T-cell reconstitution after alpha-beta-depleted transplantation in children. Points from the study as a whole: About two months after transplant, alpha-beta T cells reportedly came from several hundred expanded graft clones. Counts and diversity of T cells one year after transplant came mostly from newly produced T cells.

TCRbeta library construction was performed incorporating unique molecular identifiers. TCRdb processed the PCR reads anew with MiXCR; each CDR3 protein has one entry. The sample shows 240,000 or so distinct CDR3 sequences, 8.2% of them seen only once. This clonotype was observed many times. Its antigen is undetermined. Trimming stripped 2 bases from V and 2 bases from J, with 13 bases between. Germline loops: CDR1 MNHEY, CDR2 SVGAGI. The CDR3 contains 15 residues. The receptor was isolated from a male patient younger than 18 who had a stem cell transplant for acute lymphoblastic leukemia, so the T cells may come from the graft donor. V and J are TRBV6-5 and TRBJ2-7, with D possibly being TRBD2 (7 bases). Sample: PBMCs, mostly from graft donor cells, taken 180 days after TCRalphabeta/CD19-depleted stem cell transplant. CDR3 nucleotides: TGTGCCAGCAGTTACGGGGGGGGCGGACCCTACGAGCAGTACTTC. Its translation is CASSYGGGGPYEQYF.